This T cell receptor (beta chain) was recovered during a study of cytomegalovirus exposure and HLA in healthy donors. The CDR3 loop spans 16 amino acids. The V gene's germline CDR1 is SGHDN and CDR2 FVKESK. V dropped 3 bases and J dropped 4; count of bases not matched to a gene: 10. The PCR used 60 Vbeta and 13 Jbeta primers. The repertoire was sequenced with immunoSEQ multiplex PCR; TCRdb's copy has only in-frame clones and lacks some. Among 130,000 to 150,000 clones listed, roughly four fifths were seen once. The sequenced material came from PBMCs. This chain uses TRBV14 with TRBJ2-7; 9 bases fit TRBD1. The clonotype comes from a human donor in good health. CDR3 sequence (DNA): TGTGCCAGCAGCCATATCACCGGGACAGGGTCTTACGAGCAGTACTTC. This translates into CASSHITGTGSYEQYF.